Sequencing of this T cell receptor (beta chain) was carried out in a study of blood T cell repertoires in COVID-19. Whole-study context: The study drew acute and convalescent COVID-19 samples from the United States, Italy and Spain.

Measured with immunoSEQ multiplex PCR; TCRdb has only the in-frame clones, and not every one. The sample holds about 270,000 clones, over 75% seen once. Deletions cut 4 bases from V and 6 bases from J, with 10 bases between. The CDR3 covers 13 residues. Germline CDR1 SGHRS, CDR2 YFSETQ. This TCR derives from a woman aged 18-29 years who had recovered from COVID-19. V and J are TRBV5-1 and TRBJ2-2; TRBD1 might be the D (7 bases). Specimen: PBMCs or T cells enriched from blood (not recorded which). CDR3 in amino acids: CASSPRGAGELFF. CDR3 in DNA: TGCGCCAGCAGCCCCAGGGGGGCCGGGGAGCTGTTTTTT.